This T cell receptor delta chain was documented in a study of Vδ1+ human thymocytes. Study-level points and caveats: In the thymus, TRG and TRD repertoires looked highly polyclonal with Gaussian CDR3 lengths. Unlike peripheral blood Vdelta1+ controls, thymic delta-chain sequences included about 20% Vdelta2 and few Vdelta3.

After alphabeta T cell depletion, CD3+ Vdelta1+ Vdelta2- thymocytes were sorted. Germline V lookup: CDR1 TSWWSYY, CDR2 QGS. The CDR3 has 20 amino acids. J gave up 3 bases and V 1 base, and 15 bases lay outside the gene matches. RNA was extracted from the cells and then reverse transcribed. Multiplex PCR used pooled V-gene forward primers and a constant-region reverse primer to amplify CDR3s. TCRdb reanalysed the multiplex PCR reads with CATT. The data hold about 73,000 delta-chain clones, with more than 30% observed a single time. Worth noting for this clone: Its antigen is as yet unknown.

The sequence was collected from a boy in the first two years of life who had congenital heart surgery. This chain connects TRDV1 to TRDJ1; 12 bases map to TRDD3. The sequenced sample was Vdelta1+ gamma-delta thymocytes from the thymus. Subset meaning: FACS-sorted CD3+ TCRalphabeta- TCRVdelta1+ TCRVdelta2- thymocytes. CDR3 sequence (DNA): TGTGCTCTTGGGGAACGCCGTACCTACCGTACTGGGGGATACCCCGATAAACTCATCTTT. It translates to CALGERRTYRTGGYPDKLIF.